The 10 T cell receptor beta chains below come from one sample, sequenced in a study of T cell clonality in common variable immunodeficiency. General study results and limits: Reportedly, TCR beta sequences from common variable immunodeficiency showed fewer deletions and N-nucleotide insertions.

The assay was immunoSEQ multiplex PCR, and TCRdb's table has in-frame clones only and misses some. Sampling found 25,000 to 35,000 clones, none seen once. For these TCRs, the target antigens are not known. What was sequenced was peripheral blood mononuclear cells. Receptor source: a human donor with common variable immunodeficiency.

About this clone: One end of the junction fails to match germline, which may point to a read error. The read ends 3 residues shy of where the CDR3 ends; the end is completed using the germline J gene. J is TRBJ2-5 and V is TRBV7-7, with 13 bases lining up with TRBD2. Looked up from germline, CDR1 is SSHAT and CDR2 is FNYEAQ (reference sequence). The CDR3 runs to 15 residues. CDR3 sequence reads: CASSPGLAGTETQYF. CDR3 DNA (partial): TGTGCTAGCAGCCCGGGACTAGCGGGGACGGAGACC.

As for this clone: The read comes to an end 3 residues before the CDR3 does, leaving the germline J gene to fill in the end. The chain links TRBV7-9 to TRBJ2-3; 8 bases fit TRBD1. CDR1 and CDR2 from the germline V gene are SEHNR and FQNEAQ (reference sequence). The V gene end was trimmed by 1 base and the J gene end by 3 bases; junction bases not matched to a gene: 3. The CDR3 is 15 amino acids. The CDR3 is CASSLGQGATDTQYF. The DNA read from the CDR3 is TGTGCCAGCAGCTTAGGGCAGGGGGCGACAGATACG.

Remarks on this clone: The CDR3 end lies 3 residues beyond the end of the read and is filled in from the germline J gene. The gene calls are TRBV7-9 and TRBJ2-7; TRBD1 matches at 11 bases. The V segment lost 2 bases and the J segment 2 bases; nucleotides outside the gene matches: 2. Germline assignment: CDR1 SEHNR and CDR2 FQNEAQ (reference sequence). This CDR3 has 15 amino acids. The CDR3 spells CASSLPGQGAYEQYF. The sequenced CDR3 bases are TGTGCCAGCAGCTTACCGGGACAGGGGGCCTACGAG.

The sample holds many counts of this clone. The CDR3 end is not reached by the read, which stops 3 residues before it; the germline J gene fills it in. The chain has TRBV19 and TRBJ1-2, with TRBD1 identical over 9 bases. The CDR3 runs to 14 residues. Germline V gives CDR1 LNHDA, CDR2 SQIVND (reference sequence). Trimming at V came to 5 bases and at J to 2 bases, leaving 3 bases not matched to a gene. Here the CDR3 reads CASSRQGENYGYTF. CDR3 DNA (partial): TGTGCCAGTAGTCGACAGGGGGAAAACTATGGC.

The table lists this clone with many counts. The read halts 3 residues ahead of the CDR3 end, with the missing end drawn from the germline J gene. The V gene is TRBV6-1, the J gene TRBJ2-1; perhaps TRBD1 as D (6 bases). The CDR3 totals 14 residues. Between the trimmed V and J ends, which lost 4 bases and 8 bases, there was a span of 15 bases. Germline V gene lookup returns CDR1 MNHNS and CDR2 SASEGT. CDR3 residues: CASSGQQGNDEQFF. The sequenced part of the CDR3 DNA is TGTGCCAGCAGTGGCCAACAGGGAAACGATGAG.

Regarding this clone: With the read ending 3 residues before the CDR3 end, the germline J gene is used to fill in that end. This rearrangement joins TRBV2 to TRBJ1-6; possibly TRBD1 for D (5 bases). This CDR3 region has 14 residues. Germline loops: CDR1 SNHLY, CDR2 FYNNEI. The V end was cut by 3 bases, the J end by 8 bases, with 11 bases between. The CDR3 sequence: CASSERGTYSPLHF. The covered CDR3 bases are TGTGCCAGCAGTGAGAGAGGGACTTATTCACCC. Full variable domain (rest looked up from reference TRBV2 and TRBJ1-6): EPEVTQTPSHQVTQMGQEVILRCVPISNHLYFYWYRQILGQKVEFLVSFYNNEISEKSEIFDDQFSVERPDGSNFTLKIRSTKLEDSAMYFCASSERGTYSPLHFGNGTRLTVT.

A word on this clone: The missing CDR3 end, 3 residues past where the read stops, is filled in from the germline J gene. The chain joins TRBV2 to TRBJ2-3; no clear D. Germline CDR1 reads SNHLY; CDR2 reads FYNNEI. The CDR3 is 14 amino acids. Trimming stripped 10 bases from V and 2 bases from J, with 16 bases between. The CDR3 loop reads CAIKWAVITDTQYF. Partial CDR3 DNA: TGTGCCATAAAATGGGCAGTAATCACAGATACG.

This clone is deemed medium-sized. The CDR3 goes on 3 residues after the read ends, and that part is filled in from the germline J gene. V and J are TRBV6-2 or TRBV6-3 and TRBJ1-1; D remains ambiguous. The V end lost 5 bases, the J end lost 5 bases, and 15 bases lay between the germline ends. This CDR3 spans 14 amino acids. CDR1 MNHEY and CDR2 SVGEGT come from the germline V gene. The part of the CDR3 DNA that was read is TGTGCCAGCAGTCCCATGCTGGGCGGGACTGAA. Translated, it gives CASSPMLGGTE. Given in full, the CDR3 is CASSPMLGGTEAFF.

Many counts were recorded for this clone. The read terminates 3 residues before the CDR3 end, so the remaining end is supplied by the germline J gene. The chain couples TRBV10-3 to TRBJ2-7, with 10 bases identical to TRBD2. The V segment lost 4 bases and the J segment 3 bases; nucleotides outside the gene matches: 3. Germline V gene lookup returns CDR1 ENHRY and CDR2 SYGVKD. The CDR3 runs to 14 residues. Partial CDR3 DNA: TGTGCCATCAGTGGGGTAGCGGGGGGCTACGAG. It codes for CAISGVAGGYE. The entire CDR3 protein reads CAISGVAGGYEQYF.

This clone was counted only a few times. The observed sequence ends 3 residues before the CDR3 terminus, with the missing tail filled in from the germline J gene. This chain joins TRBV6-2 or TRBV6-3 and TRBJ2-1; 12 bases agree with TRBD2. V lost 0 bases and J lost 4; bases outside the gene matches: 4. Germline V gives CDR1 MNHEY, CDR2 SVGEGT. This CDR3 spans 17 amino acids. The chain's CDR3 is CASSYSIGLAGYNEQFF. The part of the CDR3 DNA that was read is TGTGCCAGCAGTTACTCGATTGGACTAGCGGGGTACAATGAG.